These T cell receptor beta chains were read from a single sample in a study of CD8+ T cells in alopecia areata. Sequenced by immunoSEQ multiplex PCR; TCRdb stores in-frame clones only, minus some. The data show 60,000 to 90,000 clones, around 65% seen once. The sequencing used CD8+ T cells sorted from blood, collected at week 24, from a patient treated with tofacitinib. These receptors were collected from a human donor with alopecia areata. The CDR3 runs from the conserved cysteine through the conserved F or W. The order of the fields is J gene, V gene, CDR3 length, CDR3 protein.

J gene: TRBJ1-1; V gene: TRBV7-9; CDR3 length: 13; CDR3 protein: CASSPGTGSEAFF
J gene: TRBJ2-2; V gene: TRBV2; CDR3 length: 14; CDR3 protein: CASERGTDTGELFF
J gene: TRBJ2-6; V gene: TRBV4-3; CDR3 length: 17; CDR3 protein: CASSQDRAYSGANVLTF
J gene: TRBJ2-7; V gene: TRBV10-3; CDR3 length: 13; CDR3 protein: CAISSDWAHEQYF
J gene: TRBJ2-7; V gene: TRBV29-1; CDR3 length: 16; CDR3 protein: CSVAGPSGGNFYEQYF
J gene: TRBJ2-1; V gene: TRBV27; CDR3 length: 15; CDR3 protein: CASSLDRAENNEQFF
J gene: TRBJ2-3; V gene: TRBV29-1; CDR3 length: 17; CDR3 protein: CSVDGLAGGAYTDTQYF
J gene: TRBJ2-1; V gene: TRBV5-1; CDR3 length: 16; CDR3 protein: CASSSDPRGSYNEQFF
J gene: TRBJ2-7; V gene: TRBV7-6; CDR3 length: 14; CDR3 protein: CASSPPDGDYEQYF
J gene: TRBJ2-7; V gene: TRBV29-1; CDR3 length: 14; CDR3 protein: CSVGTGTLWDEQYF
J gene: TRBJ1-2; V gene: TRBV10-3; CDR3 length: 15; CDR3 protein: CAISDVKKPLGGYTF
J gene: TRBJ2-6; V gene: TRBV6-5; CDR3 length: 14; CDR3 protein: CASHQPGGANVLTF
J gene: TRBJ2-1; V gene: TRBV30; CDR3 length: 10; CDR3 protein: CAFSTPEQFF
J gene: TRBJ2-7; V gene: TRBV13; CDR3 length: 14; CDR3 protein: CASSPGQSSYEQYF
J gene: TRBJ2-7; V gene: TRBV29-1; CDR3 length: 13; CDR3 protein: CSVVGAGGYEQYF
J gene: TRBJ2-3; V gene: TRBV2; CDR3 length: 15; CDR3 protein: CASTRGPGAPDTQYF
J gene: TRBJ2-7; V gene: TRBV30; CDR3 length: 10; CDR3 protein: CAWSLGEQYF
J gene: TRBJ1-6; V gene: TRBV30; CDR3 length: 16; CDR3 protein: CAWTWSRRGGDSPLHF
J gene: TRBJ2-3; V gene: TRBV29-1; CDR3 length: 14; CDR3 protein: CSVTGTGLGDTQYF
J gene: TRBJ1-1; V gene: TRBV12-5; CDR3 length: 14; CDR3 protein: CASGFGASGQEAFF
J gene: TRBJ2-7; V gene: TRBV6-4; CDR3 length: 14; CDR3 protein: CASSLKGGSDEQYF
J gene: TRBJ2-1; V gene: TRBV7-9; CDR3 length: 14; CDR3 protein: CASSSSSGPHEQFF
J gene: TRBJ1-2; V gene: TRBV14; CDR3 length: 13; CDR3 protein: CASRSTLNYGYTF
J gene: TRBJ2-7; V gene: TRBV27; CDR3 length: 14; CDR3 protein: CASSKTSWPYEQYF
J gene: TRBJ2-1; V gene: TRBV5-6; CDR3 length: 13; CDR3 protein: CASSLGTYNEQFF
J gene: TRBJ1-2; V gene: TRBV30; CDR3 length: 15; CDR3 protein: CAWSAPGERDYGYTF
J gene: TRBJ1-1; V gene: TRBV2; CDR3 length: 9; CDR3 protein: CASSAEAFF
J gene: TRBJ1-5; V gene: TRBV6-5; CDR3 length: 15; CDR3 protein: CASRTTVGSNQPQHF
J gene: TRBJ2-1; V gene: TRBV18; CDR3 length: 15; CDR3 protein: CASSPLRGQYNEQFF
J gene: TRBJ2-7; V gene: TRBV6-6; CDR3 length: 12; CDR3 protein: CASSPGGYEQYF
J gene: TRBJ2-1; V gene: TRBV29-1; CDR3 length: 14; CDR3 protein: CSVDGMGWDNEQFF
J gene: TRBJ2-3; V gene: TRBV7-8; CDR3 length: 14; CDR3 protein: CASSLASGTDTQYF
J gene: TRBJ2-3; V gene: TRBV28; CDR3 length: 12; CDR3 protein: CASSHFADTQYF
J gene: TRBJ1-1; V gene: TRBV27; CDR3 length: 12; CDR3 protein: CASSLVGAEAFF
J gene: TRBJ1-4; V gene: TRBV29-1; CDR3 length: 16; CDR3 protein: CSVEDWDSPTNEKLFF
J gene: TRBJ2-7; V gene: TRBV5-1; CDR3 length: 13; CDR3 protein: CASSLALGNEQYF
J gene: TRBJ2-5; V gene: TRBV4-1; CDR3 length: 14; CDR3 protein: CASSQVTNQETQYF
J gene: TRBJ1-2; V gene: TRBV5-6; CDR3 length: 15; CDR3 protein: CASSFLQGRDYGYTF
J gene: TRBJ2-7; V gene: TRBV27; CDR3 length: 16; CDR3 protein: CASSLGSVTPTYEQYF
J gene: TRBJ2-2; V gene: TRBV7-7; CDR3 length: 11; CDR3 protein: CASSFAGELFF
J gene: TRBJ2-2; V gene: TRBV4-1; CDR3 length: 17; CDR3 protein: CASSQSQSFPNTGELFF
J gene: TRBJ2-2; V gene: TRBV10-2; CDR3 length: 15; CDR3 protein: CASSDPASNTGELFF
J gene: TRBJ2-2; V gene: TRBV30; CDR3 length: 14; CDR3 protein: CAWSVYNRGGELFF